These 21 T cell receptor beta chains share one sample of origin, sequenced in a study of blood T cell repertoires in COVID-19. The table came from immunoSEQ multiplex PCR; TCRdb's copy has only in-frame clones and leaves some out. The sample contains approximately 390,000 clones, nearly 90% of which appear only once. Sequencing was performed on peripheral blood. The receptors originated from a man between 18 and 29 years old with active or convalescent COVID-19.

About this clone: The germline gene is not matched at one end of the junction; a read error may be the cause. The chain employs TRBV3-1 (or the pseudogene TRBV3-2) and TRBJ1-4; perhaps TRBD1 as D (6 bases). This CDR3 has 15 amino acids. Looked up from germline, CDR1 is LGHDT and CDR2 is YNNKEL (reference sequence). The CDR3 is CASSQSGDTSEKLFF. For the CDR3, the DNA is TGTGCCAGCAGCCAATCCGGGGACACTAGTGAAAAACTGTTTTTT.

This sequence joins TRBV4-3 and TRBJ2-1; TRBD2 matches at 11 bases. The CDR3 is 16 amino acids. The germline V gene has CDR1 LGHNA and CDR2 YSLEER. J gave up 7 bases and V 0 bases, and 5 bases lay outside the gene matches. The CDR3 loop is CASSQDVWTSGNEQFF. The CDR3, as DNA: TGCGCCAGCAGCCAAGATGTCTGGACTAGCGGGAATGAGCAGTTCTTC.

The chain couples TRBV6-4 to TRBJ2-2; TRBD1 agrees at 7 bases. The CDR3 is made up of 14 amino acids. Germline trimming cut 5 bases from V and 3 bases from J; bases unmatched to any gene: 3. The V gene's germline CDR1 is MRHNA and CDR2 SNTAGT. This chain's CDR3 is CASSIQGYTGELFF. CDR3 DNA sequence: TGTGCCAGCAGTATACAGGGGTACACCGGGGAGCTGTTTTTT.

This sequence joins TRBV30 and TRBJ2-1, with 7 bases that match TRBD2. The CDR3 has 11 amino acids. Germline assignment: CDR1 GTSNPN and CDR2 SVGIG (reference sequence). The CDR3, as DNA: TGTGCGGGAGGGGATACCAATGAGCAGTTCTTC. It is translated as CAGGDTNEQFF.

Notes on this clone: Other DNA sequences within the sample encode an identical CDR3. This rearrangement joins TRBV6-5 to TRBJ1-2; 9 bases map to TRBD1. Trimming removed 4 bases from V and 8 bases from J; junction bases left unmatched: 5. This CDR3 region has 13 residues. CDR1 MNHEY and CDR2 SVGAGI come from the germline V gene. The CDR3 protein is CASSWTGVGGYTF. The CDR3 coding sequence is TGTGCCAGCAGTTGGACAGGGGTCGGCGGCTACACCTTC.

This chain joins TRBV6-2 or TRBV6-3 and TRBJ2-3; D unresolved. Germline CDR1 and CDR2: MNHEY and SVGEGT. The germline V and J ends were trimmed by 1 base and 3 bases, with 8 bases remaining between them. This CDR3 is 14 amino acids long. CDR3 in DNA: TGTGCCAGCAGTTACTGGAGCGAGACAGATACGCAGTATTTT. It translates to CASSYWSETDTQYF.

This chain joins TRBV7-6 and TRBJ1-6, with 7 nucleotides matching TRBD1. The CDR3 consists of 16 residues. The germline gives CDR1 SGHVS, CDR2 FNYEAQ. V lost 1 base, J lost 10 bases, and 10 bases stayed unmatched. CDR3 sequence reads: CASSLGQGGTGSPLHF. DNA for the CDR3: TGTGCCAGCAGCTTAGGACAGGGTGGTACTGGATCACCCCTCCACTTT.

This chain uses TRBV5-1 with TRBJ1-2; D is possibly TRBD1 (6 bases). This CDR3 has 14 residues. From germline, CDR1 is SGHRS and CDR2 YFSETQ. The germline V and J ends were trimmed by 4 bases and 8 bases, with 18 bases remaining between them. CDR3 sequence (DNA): TGCGCCAGCAGCAACGGGACAAATCCCGGCGGCTACACCTTC. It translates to CASSNGTNPGGYTF.

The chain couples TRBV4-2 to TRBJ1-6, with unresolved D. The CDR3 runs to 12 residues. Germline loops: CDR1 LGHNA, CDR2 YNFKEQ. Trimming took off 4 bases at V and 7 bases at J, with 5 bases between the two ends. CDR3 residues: CASSPPNSPLHF. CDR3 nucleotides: TGTGCCAGCAGCCCCCCAAATTCACCCCTCCACTTT.

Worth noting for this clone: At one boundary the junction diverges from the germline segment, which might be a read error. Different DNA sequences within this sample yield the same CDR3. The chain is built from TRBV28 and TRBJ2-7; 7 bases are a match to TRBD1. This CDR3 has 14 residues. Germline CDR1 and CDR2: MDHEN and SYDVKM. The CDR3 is CASSASTGTYEQYF. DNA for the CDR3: TGTGCCAGCAGTGCATCGACAGGGACCTACGAGCAGTATTTC.

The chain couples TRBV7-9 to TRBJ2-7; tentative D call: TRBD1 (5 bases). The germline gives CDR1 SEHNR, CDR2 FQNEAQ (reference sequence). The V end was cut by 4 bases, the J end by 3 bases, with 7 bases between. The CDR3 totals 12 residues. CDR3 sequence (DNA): TGTGCCAGCAGCTCAGGGTTCTACGAGCAGTACTTC. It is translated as CASSSGFYEQYF.

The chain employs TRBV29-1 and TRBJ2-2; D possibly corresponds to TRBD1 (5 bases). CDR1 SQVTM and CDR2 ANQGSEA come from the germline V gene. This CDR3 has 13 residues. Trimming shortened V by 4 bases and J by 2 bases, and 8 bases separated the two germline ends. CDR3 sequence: CSVVTVNTGELFF. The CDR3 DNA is TGCAGCGTTGTGACAGTAAACACCGGGGAGCTGTTTTTT.

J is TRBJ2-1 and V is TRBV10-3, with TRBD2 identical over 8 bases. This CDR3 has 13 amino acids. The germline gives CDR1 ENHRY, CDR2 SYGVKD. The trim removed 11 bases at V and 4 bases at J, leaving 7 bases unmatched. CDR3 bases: TGTGCCTCGAGGGCTAGCGGGTACAATGAGCAGTTCTTC. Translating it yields CASRASGYNEQFF.

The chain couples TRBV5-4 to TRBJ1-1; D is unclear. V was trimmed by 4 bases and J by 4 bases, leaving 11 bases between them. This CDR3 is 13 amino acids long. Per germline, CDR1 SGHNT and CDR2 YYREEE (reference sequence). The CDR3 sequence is CASSPRVSTEAFF. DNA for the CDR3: TGTGCCAGCAGCCCGAGGGTCTCCACTGAAGCTTTCTTT.

The CDR3, as DNA: TGTGCCAGCAGTTTAAGCGGTATGAACACTGAAGCTTTCTTT. It is translated as CASSLSGMNTEAFF. The chain joins TRBV27 to TRBJ1-1; D is unresolved. The CDR3 loop spans 14 amino acids. With 2 bases removed from V and 0 bases from J, the gap between germline ends came to 7 bases. The germline gives CDR1 MNHEY, CDR2 SMNVEV (reference sequence).

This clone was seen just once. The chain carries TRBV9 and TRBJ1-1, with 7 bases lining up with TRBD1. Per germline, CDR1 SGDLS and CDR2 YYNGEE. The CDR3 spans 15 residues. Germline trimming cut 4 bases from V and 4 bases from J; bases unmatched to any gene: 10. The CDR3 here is CASSSDRVAGTEAFF. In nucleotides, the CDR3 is TGTGCCAGCAGCTCAGACAGGGTGGCTGGCACTGAAGCTTTCTTT.

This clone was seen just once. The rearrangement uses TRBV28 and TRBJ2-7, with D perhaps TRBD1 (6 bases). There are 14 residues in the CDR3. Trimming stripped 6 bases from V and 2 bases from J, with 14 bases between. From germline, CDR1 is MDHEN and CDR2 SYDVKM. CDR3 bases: TGTGCCAGCAGACACCGGGACATCCCCTACGAGCAGTACTTC. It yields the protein CASRHRDIPYEQYF.

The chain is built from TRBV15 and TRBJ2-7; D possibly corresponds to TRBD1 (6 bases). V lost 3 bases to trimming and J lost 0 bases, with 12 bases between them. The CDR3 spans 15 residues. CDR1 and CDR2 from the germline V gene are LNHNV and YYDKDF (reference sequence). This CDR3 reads CATSRDSLSSYEQYF. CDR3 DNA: TGTGCCACCAGCAGGGACAGCCTTAGCTCCTACGAGCAGTACTTC.

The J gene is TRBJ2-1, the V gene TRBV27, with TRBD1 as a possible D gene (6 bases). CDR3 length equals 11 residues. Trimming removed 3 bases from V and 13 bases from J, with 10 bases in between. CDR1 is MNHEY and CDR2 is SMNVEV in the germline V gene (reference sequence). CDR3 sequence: CASSFTGRQFF. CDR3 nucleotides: TGTGCCAGCAGTTTCACAGGGCGCCAGTTCTTC.

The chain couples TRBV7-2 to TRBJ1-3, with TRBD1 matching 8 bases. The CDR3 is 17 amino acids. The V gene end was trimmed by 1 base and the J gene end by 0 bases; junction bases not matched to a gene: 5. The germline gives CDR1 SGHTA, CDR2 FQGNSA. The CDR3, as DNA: TGTGCCAGCAGCTTAGGGCAGGGGGCTATCTCTGGAAACACCATATATTTT. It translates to CASSLGQGAISGNTIYF.

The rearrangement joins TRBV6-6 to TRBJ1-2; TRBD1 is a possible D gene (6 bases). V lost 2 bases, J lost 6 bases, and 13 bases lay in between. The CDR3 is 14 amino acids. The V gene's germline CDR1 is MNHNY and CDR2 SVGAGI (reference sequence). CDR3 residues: CASSYVTGEDGYTF. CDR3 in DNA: TGTGCCAGCAGTTACGTGACAGGCGAAGATGGCTACACCTTC.